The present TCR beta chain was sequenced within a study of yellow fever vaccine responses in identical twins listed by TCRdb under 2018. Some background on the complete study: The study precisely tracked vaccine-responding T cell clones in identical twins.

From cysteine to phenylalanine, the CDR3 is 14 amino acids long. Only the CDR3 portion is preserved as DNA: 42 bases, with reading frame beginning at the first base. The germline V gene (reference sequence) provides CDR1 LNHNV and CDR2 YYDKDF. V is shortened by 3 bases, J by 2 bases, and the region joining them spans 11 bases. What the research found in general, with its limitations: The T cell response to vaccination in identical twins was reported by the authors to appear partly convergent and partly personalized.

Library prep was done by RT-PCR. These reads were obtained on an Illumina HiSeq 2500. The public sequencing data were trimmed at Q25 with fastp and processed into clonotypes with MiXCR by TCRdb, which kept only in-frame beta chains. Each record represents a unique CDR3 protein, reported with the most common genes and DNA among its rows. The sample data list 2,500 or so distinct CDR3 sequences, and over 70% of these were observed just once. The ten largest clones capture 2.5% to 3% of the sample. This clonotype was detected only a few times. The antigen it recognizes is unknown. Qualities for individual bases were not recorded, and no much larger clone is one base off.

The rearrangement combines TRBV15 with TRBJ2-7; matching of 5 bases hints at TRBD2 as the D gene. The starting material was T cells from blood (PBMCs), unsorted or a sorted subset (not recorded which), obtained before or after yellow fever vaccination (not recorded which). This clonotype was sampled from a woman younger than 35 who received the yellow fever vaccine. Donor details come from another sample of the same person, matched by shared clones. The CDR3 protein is CATSRILVPYEQYF. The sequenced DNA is TGTGCCACCAGCAGGATACTAGTACCCTACGAGCAGTACTTC. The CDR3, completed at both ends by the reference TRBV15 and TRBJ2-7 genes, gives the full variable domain DAMVIQNPRYQVTQFGKPVTLSCSQTLNHNVMYWYQQKSSQAPKLLFHYYDKDFNNEADTPDNFQSRRPNTSFCFLDIRSPGLGDTAMYLCATSRILVPYEQYFGPGTRLTVT.